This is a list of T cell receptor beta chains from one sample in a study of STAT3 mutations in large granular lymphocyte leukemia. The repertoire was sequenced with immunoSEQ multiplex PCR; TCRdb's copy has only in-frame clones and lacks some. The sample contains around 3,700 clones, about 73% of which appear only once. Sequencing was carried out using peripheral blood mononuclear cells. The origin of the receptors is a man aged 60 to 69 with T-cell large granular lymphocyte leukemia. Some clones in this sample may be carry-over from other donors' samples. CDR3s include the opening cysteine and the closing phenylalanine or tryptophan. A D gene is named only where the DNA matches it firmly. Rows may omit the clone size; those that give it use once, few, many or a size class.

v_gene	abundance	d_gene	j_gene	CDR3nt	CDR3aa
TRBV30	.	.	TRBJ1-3	TGTGCCTGGAGTGTCGCTGGAAACACCATATATTTT	CAWSVAGNTIYF
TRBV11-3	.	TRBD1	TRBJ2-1	TGTGCCAGCAGCTTATCGAGGGGGCGAAGTGAGCAGTTCTTC	CASSLSRGRSEQFF
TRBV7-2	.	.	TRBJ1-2	TGTGCCAGCAGCTTAGAAGCGGGGGGTGGCTATGGCTACACCTTC	CASSLEAGGGYGYTF
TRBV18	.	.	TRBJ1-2	TGTGCCAGCTCGACCACCATCTCGACAGGACGGTATGGCTACACCTTC	CASSTTISTGRYGYTF
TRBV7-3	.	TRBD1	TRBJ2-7	TGTGCCAGCAGCTTAAACAGGGGGCGTTCCCACGAGCAGTACTTC	CASSLNRGRSHEQYF
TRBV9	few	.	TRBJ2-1	TGTGCCAGCAGCGTAGGAGGGTCAACATACAATGAGCAGTTCTTC	CASSVGGSTYNEQFF
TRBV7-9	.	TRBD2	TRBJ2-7	TGTGCCAGCAGTCCTAGCGGGATTTCCTACGAGCAGTACTTC	CASSPSGISYEQYF
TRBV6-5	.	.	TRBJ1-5	TGTGCCAGCAGTTACTCCGGATTTAGCAATCAGCCCCAGCATTTT	CASSYSGFSNQPQHF
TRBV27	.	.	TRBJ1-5	TGTGCCAGCAGCAGTACGTGGAATCAGCCCCAGCATTTT	CASSSTWNQPQHF
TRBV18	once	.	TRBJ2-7	TGTGCCAGCTCGACACCTTCCTACGAGCAGTACTTC	CASSTPSYEQYF
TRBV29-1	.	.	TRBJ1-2	TGCAGCGTTGAGGAGGCAGACAATGGCTACACCTTC	CSVEEADNGYTF
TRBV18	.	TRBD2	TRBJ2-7	TGTGCCAGCTCCCGGACTAGCGGGAGTTACGAGCAGTACTTC	CASSRTSGSYEQYF
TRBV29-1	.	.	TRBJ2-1	TGCAGCGTAAGACTAGTAATGCAGTTCTTC	CSVRLVMQFF
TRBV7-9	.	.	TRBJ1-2	TGTGCCAGCAGACTTGACAGGTGGATGGAAGGCTACACCTTC	CASRLDRWMEGYTF
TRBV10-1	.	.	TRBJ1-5	TGCGCCAGCAGTGCGACAGATAGCAATCAGCCCCAGCATTTT	CASSATDSNQPQHF
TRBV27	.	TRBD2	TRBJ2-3	TGTGCCAGCAGTTCCCAAGCGGGAGGGGACCCAGATACGCAGTATTTT	CASSSQAGGDPDTQYF
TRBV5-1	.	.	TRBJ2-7	TGCGCCAGCAGCTCCCCAGGCAGTCCCTACGAGCAGTACTTC	CASSSPGSPYEQYF
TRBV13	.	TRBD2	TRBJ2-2	TGTGCCAGCAGCTCCGGACTAGATCGAACCGGGGAGCTGTTTTTT	CASSSGLDRTGELFF
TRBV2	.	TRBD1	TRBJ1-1	TGTGCCAGCAGTGGGACAGGGGTGAACACTGAAGCTTTCTTT	CASSGTGVNTEAFF
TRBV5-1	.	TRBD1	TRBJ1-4	TGCGCCAGCAGCTACGGACAGGGGGGTGAAAAACTGTTTTTT	CASSYGQGGEKLFF
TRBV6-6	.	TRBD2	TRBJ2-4	TGTGCCAGCAGTTACGGGACTAGGAATGGAAACATTCAGTACTTC	CASSYGTRNGNIQYF
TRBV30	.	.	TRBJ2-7	TGTGCCTGGGCCCTCGCGGGGAGAAACTACGAGCAGTACTTC	CAWALAGRNYEQYF
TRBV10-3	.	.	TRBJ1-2	TGTGCCATCAGTGAGTCGAAGCGATCGGGCTATGGCTACACCTTC	CAISESKRSGYGYTF
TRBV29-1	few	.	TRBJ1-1	TGCAGCGTTACGGGCAGCCGTCTTGAAGCTTTCTTT	CSVTGSRLEAFF
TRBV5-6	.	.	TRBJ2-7	TGTGCCAGCAGCCCCACGACCGGAGAACTTGTCGAGCAGTACTTC	CASSPTTGELVEQYF
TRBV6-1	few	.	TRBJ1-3	TGTGCCAGCAGTCCCTACTCCAAAACTGGAAACACCATATATTTT	CASSPYSKTGNTIYF
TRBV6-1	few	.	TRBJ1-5	TGTGCCAGCATGATAGACGCAACATTCAATCAGCCCCAGCATTTT	CASMIDATFNQPQHF
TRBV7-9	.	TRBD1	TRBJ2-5	TGTGCCAGCAGCTTAGCCGGGACAGGGCGGGAGACCCAGTACTTC	CASSLAGTGRETQYF
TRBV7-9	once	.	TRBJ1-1	TGTGCCAGCAGCCCCCGAGGGGTTAACACTGAAGCTTTCTTT	CASSPRGVNTEAFF
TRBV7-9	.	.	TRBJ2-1	TGTGCCAGCAGCTCCTCAAACAAATGGCGGAACAATGAGCAGTTCTTC	CASSSSNKWRNNEQFF
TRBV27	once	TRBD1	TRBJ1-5	TGTGCCAGCAGTGCCGGGACAGGTAATCAGCCCCAGCATTTT	CASSAGTGNQPQHF
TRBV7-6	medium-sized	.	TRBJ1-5	TGTGCCAGCTCAGGCGGAGGCCATCAGCCCCAGCATTTT	CASSGGGHQPQHF
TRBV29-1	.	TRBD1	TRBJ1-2	TGCAGCGTTGAAAGGGACAGGGGGCTTGGCTACACCTTC	CSVERDRGLGYTF
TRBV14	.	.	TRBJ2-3	TGTGCCAGCAGCCAAGTCGGAGATACGCAGTATTTT	CASSQVGDTQYF
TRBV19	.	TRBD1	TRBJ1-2	TGTGCCAGTAGTGGGGGACAGCCGGGCTATGGCTACACCTTC	CASSGGQPGYGYTF
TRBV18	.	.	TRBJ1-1	TGTGCCAGCTCGCCACTCCGGGACACTGAAGCTTTCTTT	CASSPLRDTEAFF
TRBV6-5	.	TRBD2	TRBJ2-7	TGTGCCAGCAACTTACTAGGTAGCGGGAGCGAGCAGTACTTC	CASNLLGSGSEQYF
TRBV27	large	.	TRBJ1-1	TGTGCCAGCGATAACACGGAATATGAAGCTTTCTTT	CASDNTEYEAFF
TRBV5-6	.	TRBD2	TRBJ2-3	TGTGCCAGCAGCGTCAGACTAGCGGGAGCGGCAGATACGCAGTATTTT	CASSVRLAGAADTQYF
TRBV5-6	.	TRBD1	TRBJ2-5	TGTGCCAGCAGCCCACAGGGGGTTGCAGAGACCCAGTACTTC	CASSPQGVAETQYF